The 15 T cell receptor beta chains given below trace back to one sample, sequenced in a study of blood T cells in healthy people across ages. A sample-barcoded 5' primer and a J-beta primer mix were used in a second PCR of roughly 6 to 12 cycles. MiXCR, applied by TCRdb to the 5' RACE reads, yields one record per CDR3 protein. Of about 1 million distinct CDR3 sequences in the sample, about 23% were seen once. This sample was also put to use in a study of T cells of mothers and their children.

The material sequenced was blood. These receptors came from a girl aged 2 to 10 in good health.

The chain uses TRBV9 and TRBJ1-4; tentatively, D is TRBD1 (5 bases). Trimming shortened V by 4 bases and J by 6 bases, and 10 bases separated the two germline ends. Germline V lookup: CDR1 SGDLS, CDR2 YYNGEE. The CDR3 runs 13 residues. The CDR3 is CASSRGVDEKLFF. The CDR3, as DNA: TGTGCCAGCAGCCGAGGGGTAGATGAAAAACTGTTTTTT.

This clonotype was detected a few times. The rearrangement joins TRBV6-5 to TRBJ2-7; D is ambiguous. The CDR3 has 13 amino acids. Trimming removed 5 bases from V and 2 bases from J, with 10 bases in between. Germline lookup yields CDR1 MNHEY and CDR2 SVGAGI. CDR3 region: CASSNLPTYEQYF. CDR3 nucleotide sequence: TGTGCCAGCAGTAACCTCCCCACCTACGAGCAGTACTTC.

This chain uses TRBV7-2 with TRBJ1-6; D unresolved. Trimming shortened V by 2 bases and J by 10 bases, and 9 bases separated the two germline ends. CDR3 length equals 13 residues. Per germline, CDR1 SGHTA and CDR2 FQGNSA. CDR3 nucleotides: TGTGCCAGCAGCTTACGGCATGGGTCACCCCTCCACTTT. Its translation is CASSLRHGSPLHF. Looking up the rest from reference TRBV7-2 and TRBJ1-6 gives the full variable domain: GAGVSQSPSNKVTEKGKDVELRCDPISGHTALYWYRQSLGQGLEFLIYFQGNSAPDKSGLPSDRFSAERTGGSVSTLTIQRTQQEDSAVYLCASSLRHGSPLHFGNGTRLTVT.

This chain uses TRBV20-1 with TRBJ1-2; 7 nucleotides line up with TRBD1. CDR3 size: 13 residues. After removal of 5 bases from V and 1 base from J, the junction contained 4 bases not matched to a gene. Germline CDR1 reads DFQATT; CDR2 reads SNEGSKA (reference sequence). CDR3 region: CSAGPGGNYGYTF. CDR3 nucleotides: TGCAGTGCTGGACCAGGGGGTAACTATGGCTACACCTTC.

This sequence joins TRBV7-6 and TRBJ1-4; D gene unclear. This CDR3 region has 15 residues. The V and J ends lost 5 bases and 7 bases respectively, with 17 bases between them. Germline CDR1 is SGHVS and CDR2 is FNYEAQ. CDR3: CASSHIVLGGEKLFF. CDR3 coding DNA: TGTGCCAGCAGCCATATCGTCCTGGGAGGTGAAAAACTGTTTTTT.

With respect to this clonotype: At one boundary the junction diverges from the germline segment, which might be a read error. The rearrangement uses TRBV7-2 and TRBJ2-3; TRBD2 matches at 11 bases. This CDR3 is built from 15 residues. Germline lookup yields CDR1 SGHTA and CDR2 FQGNSA. CDR3 sequence: CASSVAGGAPDTQYF. The CDR3 DNA reads as TGTGCCAGCAGCGTAGCGGGGGGGGCGCCAGATACGCAGTATTTT. Full variable domain (rest looked up from reference TRBV7-2 and TRBJ2-3): GAGVSQSPSNKVTEKGKDVELRCDPISGHTALYWYRQSLGQGLEFLIYFQGNSAPDKSGLPSDRFSAERTGGSVSTLTIQRTQQEDSAVYLCASSVAGGAPDTQYFGPGTRLTVL.

The rearrangement links TRBV7-9 to TRBJ2-3; D remains unclear. This CDR3 comprises 14 residues. The germline gives CDR1 SEHNR, CDR2 FQNEAQ (reference sequence). V shed 10 bases and J shed 0 bases, with 14 bases lying between them. Here the CDR3 reads CAIKAITSTDTQYF. CDR3 sequence (DNA): TGTGCCATCAAGGCAATAACTAGCACAGATACGCAGTATTTT.

This clonotype has more than one count but fewer than ten. The V call is TRBV27, the J call TRBJ2-2; possibly TRBD1 for D (5 bases). The CDR3 totals 14 residues. Germline V gene data show CDR1 as MNHEY and CDR2 as SMNVEV (reference sequence). Trimming removed 4 bases at V and 2 bases at J, with 8 bases between. CDR3 bases: TGTGCCAGCAGTTCGGACACCAACACCGGGGAGCTGTTTTTT. This codes for CASSSDTNTGELFF.

This rearrangement joins TRBV3-1 to TRBJ2-3; either TRBD1 or TRBD2 may fit D (5 bases each). This CDR3 spans 17 amino acids. Germline CDR1 reads LGHDT; CDR2 reads YNNKEL (reference sequence). V was trimmed by 1 base and J by 0 bases, leaving 14 bases between them. The CDR3 sequence: CASSQAGALRSTDTQYF. DNA of the CDR3: TGTGCCAGCAGCCAAGCCGGGGCGTTGCGTAGCACAGATACGCAGTATTTT.

The chain is built from TRBV20-1 and TRBJ2-1; 8 bases fit TRBD2. With 0 bases clipped from V and 7 bases from J, the junction kept 5 bases outside the gene matches. Looked up from germline, CDR1 is DFQATT and CDR2 is SNEGSKA (reference sequence). This CDR3 spans 14 amino acids. CDR3 DNA: TGCAGTGCTAGAGAGCGGGGGGCGGGGAATGAGCAGTTCTTC. Its protein product is CSARERGAGNEQFF.

This clonotype was seen repeatedly, ten times or more. The CDR3: CASSRLGFLRKETQYF. The CDR3 DNA reads as TGTGCCAGCTCGCGACTGGGATTTCTTAGGAAGGAGACCCAGTACTTC. The chain employs TRBV28 and TRBJ2-5; D remains ambiguous. Trimming stripped 8 bases from V and 5 bases from J, with 24 bases between. The CDR3 is 16 residues long. CDR1 is MDHEN and CDR2 is SYDVKM in the germline V gene.

This clonotype was seen only a few times. This chain connects TRBV19 to TRBJ1-5; D is undetermined. The CDR3 extends over 14 amino acids. Germline lookup yields CDR1 LNHDA and CDR2 SQIVND (reference sequence). V was pared by 0 bases and J by 4 bases, with 7 bases between. DNA for the CDR3: TGTGCCAGTAGTATAGACCCGGGGAATCAGCCCCAGCATTTT. Its protein product is CASSIDPGNQPQHF.

The rearrangement joins TRBV12-3 or TRBV12-4 to TRBJ2-5; 13 bases line up with TRBD2. CDR3 length: 16 amino acids. The junction had 11 bases not matched to a gene; V was cut back by 8 bases and J by 5 bases. The CDR3 coding sequence is TGTGCCAGCCGAACCGCGACTAGCGGGGGGTGGGAGACCCAGTACTTC. The encoded protein is CASRTATSGGWETQYF.

This clonotype was seen only a few times. This chain's CDR3 is CASDVGLLSFF. As DNA, the CDR3 is TGTGCCAGCGACGTCGGGTTATTATCTTTCTTT. This chain links TRBV2 with TRBJ1-1; D gene unclear. CDR3 length equals 11 residues. The V end lost 8 bases, the J end lost 12 bases, and 16 bases lay between the germline ends. Germline-derived CDR1 and CDR2 are SNHLY and FYNNEI.

The chain joins TRBV7-9 to TRBJ1-4, with D maybe TRBD1 (5 bases). Trimming took 3 bases from V and 3 from J, leaving 11 bases between them. Looked up from germline, CDR1 is SEHNR and CDR2 is FQNEAQ (reference sequence). The CDR3 runs to 15 residues. CDR3 coding DNA: TGTGCCAGCAGCTTGCAGGGAGGAGCTAATGAAAAACTGTTTTTT. Translated, it gives CASSLQGGANEKLFF.